This T cell receptor beta chain was captured in a study of control samples from healthy donors and cancer patients. By share, this clone counts as large. Sequencing was performed with immunoSEQ multiplex PCR; in TCRdb, only in-frame clones are kept and a portion is missing. This table holds about 2,000 clones, nearly 80% found once. This sequence was found in a female donor with lung cancer. Source material: formalin-fixed, paraffin-embedded tissue.

The CDR3: CASSPERGAVEKLFF. Here the CDR3 DNA reads TGTGCCAGCAGCCCGGAGAGGGGGGCGGTCGAAAAACTGTTTTTT. The chain combines TRBV7-8 with TRBJ1-4; maybe TRBD1 (6 bases). The CDR3 spans 15 residues. V was trimmed by 5 bases and J by 8 bases, leaving 18 bases between them. Germline V gene data show CDR1 as SGHVS and CDR2 as FQNEAQ.